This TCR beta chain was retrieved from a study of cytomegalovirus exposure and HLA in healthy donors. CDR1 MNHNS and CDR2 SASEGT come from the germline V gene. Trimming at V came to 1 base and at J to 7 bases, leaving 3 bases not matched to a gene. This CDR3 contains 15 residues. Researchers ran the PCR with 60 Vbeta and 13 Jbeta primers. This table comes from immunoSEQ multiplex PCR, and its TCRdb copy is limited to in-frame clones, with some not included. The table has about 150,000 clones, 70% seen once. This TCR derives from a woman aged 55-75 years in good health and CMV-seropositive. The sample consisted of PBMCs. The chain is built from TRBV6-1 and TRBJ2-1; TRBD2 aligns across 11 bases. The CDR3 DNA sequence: TGTGCCAGCAGTGAAGTCGGGACTAGCGGAAATGAGCAGTTCTTC. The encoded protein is CASSEVGTSGNEQFF.